This record looks at one T cell receptor beta chain sequence and its context. Trimming removed 6 bases from V and 0 bases from J, with 9 bases in between. This CDR3 region has 15 residues. Germline assignment: CDR1 PRHDT and CDR2 FYEKMQ (reference sequence). Repertoires were generated with immunoSEQ multiplex PCR, while TCRdb's copy carries only in-frame clones and drops some. The table includes some 80,000 clones, about 84% detected once. This sample was taken from a study of radiotherapy plus CTLA-4 blockade in lung cancer. This clonotype was obtained from a human donor with non-small cell lung cancer who had stable disease on radiotherapy plus ipilimumab. The J gene is TRBJ2-6, the V gene TRBV13; D not certain. Sequencing used peripheral blood, obtained from a patient treated with radiotherapy plus ipilimumab. CDR3: CASSSPSSGANVLTF. The CDR3 DNA reads TGTGCCAGCAGTTCACCCAGCTCTGGGGCCAACGTCCTGACTTTC.